This T cell receptor beta chain emerged from a study of T cell repertoires in cytomegalovirus infection. About the research overall: The authors used CMV epitopes that were HLA-C-restricted (recently identified) and HLA-B-restricted (well studied). TCR beta signatures that were public indicated CMV infection and matching HLA type.

Study results and limitations: Predominance within the ex vivo response was attributable to HLA-C-restricted CMV-specific TCR beta clonotypes. There were carriers of CMV plus the relevant HLA, and cumulative public TCR beta family frequency identified them.

TCRdb reprocessed the reads with MiXCR, giving one entry per CDR3 protein. Of fewer than 650,000 distinct CDR3 sequences listed, almost 40% are singletons. Note on this clonotype: The target antigen is unknown.

The TCR was taken from a human donor in good health (CMV status not recorded). Some clones in this sample may be carry-over from other donors' samples. The starting material was cultured PBMCs, obtained from culture after CMV antigen stimulation.

The CDR3 region is CASSPPEGQGRTEAFF. The CDR3 nucleotides read TGTGCCAGCAGCCCTCCCGAGGGACAGGGGAGGACTGAAGCTTTCTTT. The chain uses TRBV7-9 and TRBJ1-1, with 10 bases that match TRBD1. CDR1 is SEHNR, CDR2 FQNEAQ, per germline (reference sequence). CDR3 length equals 16 residues. V dropped 5 bases and J dropped 5; count of bases not matched to a gene: 11.